This T cell receptor (beta chain) was retrieved from a study of T-cell memory formation after mild COVID-19. The J segment lost 3 bases and the V segment lost 5 bases, leaving 7 bases of the junction unmatched. Germline CDR1 reads MNHEY; CDR2 reads SMNVEV (reference sequence). The CDR3 is 15 residues long. One entry per CDR3 protein, called by TCRdb with MiXCR from the 5' RACE reads. The table shows about 560,000 distinct CDR3 sequences, with 15% to 20% occurring only once. The sample holds a few counts of this clonotype. This receptor was identified in an adult woman who had mild COVID-19 (a few samples of this study predate the infection). Cell type and time point are not known. Material: PBMCs or a T cell subset sorted from them (not recorded which). The chain uses TRBV27 and TRBJ2-3, with 8 bases fitting TRBD1. CDR3 amino acids: CASSNEDRATDTQYF. CDR3 coding DNA: TGTGCCAGCAGTAACGAGGACAGGGCTACAGATACGCAGTATTTT.